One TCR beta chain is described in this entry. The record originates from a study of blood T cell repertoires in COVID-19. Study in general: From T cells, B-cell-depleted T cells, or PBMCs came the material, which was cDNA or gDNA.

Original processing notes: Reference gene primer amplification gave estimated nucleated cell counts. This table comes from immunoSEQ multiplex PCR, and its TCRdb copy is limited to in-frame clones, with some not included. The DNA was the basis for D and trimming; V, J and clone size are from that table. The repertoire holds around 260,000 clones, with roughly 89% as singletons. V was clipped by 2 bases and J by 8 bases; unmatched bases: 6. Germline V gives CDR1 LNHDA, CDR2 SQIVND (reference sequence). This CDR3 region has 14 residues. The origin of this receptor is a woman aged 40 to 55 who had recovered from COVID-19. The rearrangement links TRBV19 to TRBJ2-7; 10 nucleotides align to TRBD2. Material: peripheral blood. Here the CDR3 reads CASSITSGREQQYF. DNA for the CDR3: TGTGCCAGTAGTATAACGAGCGGGAGGGAACAGCAGTACTTC.